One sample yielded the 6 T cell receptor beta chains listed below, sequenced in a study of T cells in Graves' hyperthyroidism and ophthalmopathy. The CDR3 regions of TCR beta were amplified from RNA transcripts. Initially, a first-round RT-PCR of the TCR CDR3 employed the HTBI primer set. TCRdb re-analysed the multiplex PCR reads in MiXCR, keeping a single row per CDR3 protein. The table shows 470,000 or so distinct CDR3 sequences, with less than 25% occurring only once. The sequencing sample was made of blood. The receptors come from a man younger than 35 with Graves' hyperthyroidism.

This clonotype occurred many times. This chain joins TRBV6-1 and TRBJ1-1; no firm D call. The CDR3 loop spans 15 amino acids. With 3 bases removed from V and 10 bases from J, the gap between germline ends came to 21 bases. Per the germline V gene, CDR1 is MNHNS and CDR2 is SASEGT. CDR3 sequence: CASSDGWGVDTVAFF. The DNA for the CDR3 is TGTGCCAGCAGTGACGGGTGGGGAGTCGACACAGTAGCTTTCTTT.

The CDR3 region is CACRDSYEQYF. Here the CDR3 DNA reads TGTGCCTGTCGGGACAGCTACGAGCAGTACTTC. The chain recombines TRBV30 with TRBJ2-7, with 7 bases that match TRBD1. Germline trimming cut 6 bases from V and 3 bases from J; bases unmatched to any gene: 2. Looked up from germline, CDR1 is GTSNPN and CDR2 is SVGIG (reference sequence). CDR3 length: 11 amino acids.

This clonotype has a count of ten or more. The DNA for the CDR3 is TGTGCCAGCAGTTTACAGGGGCCCGGCTACACCTTC. Protein sequence: CASSLQGPGYTF. The chain couples TRBV28 to TRBJ1-2; D might be TRBD1 (6 bases). Germline V lookup: CDR1 MDHEN, CDR2 SYDVKM. The V and J ends lost 2 bases and 8 bases respectively, with 9 bases between them. The CDR3 runs to 12 residues.

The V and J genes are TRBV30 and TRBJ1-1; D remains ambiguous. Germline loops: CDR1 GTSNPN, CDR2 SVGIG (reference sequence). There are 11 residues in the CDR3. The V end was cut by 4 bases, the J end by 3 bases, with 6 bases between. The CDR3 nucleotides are TGTGCCTGGAAAGAAGACACTGAAGCTTTCTTT. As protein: CAWKEDTEAFF.

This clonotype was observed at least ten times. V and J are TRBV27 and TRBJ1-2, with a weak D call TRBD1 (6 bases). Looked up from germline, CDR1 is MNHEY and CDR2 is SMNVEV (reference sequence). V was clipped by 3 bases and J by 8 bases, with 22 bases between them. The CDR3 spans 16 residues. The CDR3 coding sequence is TGTGCCAGCAGTTTTCCGTGGAGGGGGTTAATAGGAGGCTACACCTTC. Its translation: CASSFPWRGLIGGYTF.

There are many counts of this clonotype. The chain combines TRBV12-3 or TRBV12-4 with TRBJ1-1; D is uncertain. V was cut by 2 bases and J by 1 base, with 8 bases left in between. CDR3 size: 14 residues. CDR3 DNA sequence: TGTGCCAGCAGTTTACGGCGGCCGAACACTGAAGCTTTCTTT. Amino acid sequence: CASSLRRPNTEAFF.